This T cell receptor beta chain was found in a study of shared clonotypes between healthy human individuals (dated by TCRdb to about 2020). For context, the study as a whole: The cohort included a few men and a couple of women between 18 and 49 years of age. Leukapheresis yielded between about 0.85 and 10 billion PBMCs per donor. For each donor, three plates each were used for CD4 naive and CD4 memory, two plates were used for CD8 naive, and one plate was used for CD8 memory. Libraries were prepared and TCR repertoires were sequenced by different laboratories using diverse techniques, in order to increase sequencing depth and limit assay-specific biases. To estimate repertoire size and how much clonotype sharing occurs between individuals, the study deeply sequenced the blood TCR repertoires of a handful of healthy adults. What the research found in general, with its limitations: The genetic and exposure-history diversity represented was limited by the small number of donors. Compared with non-shared clonotypes, the clonotypes found in all four sorted-subset donors had higher generation probabilities. Even with the large sequencing depth, rarefaction of the sorted-subset datasets indicated that sequencing was incomplete. Naive subsets generally had larger estimated clonotype richness than memory subsets. Approximately 5% of naive CD4, 3.5% of naive CD8, about 2.4% of memory CD4, and about 0.4% of memory CD8 clonotypes were shared across several donors. Sampling was limited to blood, and TCR repertoires in tissue likely differ from TCR repertoires in blood. Based on pairwise subsampling, the degree of clonotype sharing among donors was expected to be affected by sequencing depth.

Using the deep immunoSEQ assay, multiplex PCR amplified TCR CDR3 regions from genomic DNA. Genomic DNA extracted from each cell subset was distributed evenly over all wells of several immunoSEQ 96-well plates, and each plate served as one replicate. For sorted subsets, 150 to 200 ng genomic DNA, equal to 25,000 to 35,000 T cell genomes, was loaded into each replicate PCR. The purified libraries were quantified using a Qubit 3.0 fluorometer, sized with a Bioanalyzer 2100, and then quantified again using the KAPA Library Quantification kit. Every immunoSEQ 96-well plate was sequenced on a separate single-read 150-cycle Illumina NextSeq 550 flow cell. Concerning the study's data processing: Because only junctional sequences without quality scores were contained in the immunoSEQ output, filtering matching that applied to full-length reads could not be performed. To assign V/J genes and CDR3, sequences were annotated using PyIR, a Python wrapper for IgBLAST v1.9, with IMGT germline references. Reads were removed for weak V/J assignments (E-value above 1e-6), missing CDR3, stop codons, out-of-frame junctions, or ambiguous translated residues. V3J clonotypes were defined by identical inferred V gene, J gene, and CDR3 amino acid sequence. The percentage overlap between two repertoires was calculated by dividing the number of shared unique clonotypes by the size of the smaller repertoire. Three approaches were used to assess repertoire richness: RTK rarefaction, the Chao1 estimator, and Recon v2.1 estimates of unobserved clonotypes. For all TCRbeta clonotypes obtained by the gDNA method from a handful of donors, generation probabilities were computed with OLGA. TCRdb obtained this table from immuneACCESS and retained in-frame rearrangements with V and J assigned. These tables miss some clones; where compared with another copy, unresolved V genes account for less than half of the shortfall, and the remainder is unexplained. D and trimming come from the DNA, and the V and J calls and clone size come from that table. In this sample the table shows millions of clones, 85% to 95% of which occur a single time. Roughly 0.13% of the sample lies in the top ten.

In the germline V gene, CDR1 corresponds to SGHTA and CDR2 to FQGNSA. Here V drops 0 bases and J drops 6 bases, and the junction holds 13 bases not matched to any gene. The CDR3 runs 20 amino acids, cysteine and phenylalanine included. Kept here is only the CDR3 DNA, which spans 60 bases and is read in frame from base 1. As to this clone: Its recognized antigen is unknown. No qualities accompany the bases; no much larger clone lies one base away.

Donors were healthy HIV-negative adults with no recently reported acute infections or vaccinations. All donors were Caucasian adults living in Nashville, Tennessee, USA. CD4+ T cells were enriched through magnetic negative selection, after which naive cells were positively selected on CD45RA and the remaining negative fraction served as the memory subset. After blood collection by leukapheresis, PBMCs were isolated using Ficoll-Histopaque density gradient centrifugation and then cryopreserved in the vapor phase of liquid nitrogen. Analytical flow cytometry was used to check the purity and quantity of each magnetically sorted T cell population. Genomic DNA was isolated from every sorted fraction and measured by UV absorbance on a Nanodrop 2000c.

The receptor was derived from a man in his late teens or twenties in good health. Sequencing was carried out using naive CD4+ T cells sorted from blood. The cell subset or site label here, explained by the study, means: CD45RA+ positively selected. This sequence uses TRBV7-2 and TRBJ2-2; 13 central bases correspond to TRBD2. CDR3 sequence: CASSLAGGGRGLAGAGELFF. The DNA reads as follows: TGTGCCAGCAGCTTAGCGGGGGGAGGTCGAGGACTAGCGGGAGCCGGGGAGCTGTTTTTT.